This T cell receptor beta chain stems from a study of blood T cell repertoires in COVID-19. TCRdb's copy holds only in-frame clones and misses some; the assay was immunoSEQ multiplex PCR. The profile shows about 74,000 clones, about nine tenths of them singletons. V was cut by 2 bases and J by 0 bases, with 11 bases left in between. The germline V gene has CDR1 KGHSH and CDR2 LQKENI. The CDR3 extends over 16 amino acids. The sequencing input was peripheral blood. The V call is TRBV18, the J call TRBJ2-1; TRBD2 might be the D (6 bases). The receptor's source is a woman older than 75 with active or convalescent COVID-19. The CDR3 protein is CASSPLAGTSYNEQFF. The CDR3 DNA reads as TGTGCCAGCTCACCATTGGCGGGGACCTCCTACAATGAGCAGTTCTTC.